This T cell receptor beta chain was captured in a study of T cells after yellow fever vaccination. Study findings and constraints: The bulk population could contribute abundant contaminating clonotypes to FACS-sorted repertoires. After the booster, about 95% of CD4 and approximately 90% of CD8 primary-response clones were re-detected.

Germline-derived CDR1 and CDR2 are SGHVS and FNYEAQ. The ends were cut back, 1 base at V and 6 bases at J, with 13 bases in the middle. This CDR3 has 14 amino acids. Remarks on this clonotype: The antigen remains unidentified.

TCRdb fed the 5' RACE reads into MiXCR, producing one record per CDR3 protein. Among some 73,000 distinct CDR3 sequences listed, approximately 8% were seen once. Sample: CD8+ T cells sorted from PBMCs, taken on the day of the yellow fever booster vaccination. This receptor was taken from a man aged 25 to 40 who received the YFV17D yellow fever vaccine. The chain links TRBV7-6 to TRBJ2-7; weak D call: TRBD1 (7 bases). CDR3 region: CASSLGAGGGEQYF. DNA for the CDR3: TGTGCCAGCAGCTTAGGAGCAGGGGGAGGCGAGCAGTACTTC.